This T cell receptor (beta chain) comes out of a study of cytomegalovirus exposure and HLA in healthy donors. The PCR was carried out with 60 Vbeta primers and 13 Jbeta primers. Produced via immunoSEQ multiplex PCR; TCRdb's table is partial and in-frame only. The table has 60,000 to 75,000 clones, around 78% seen once. Whole-study results and caveats: HLA restriction was apparent for most CMV-associated TCR beta chains in a later analysis. Analysis was performed later, and it showed HLA-associated TCR beta chains to be more clonally expanded than equally common others. Specific recognition of CMV antigens was confirmed in vitro for a few chains (all CMV-associated). Per a prior analysis, the majority of TCR beta V segments were productive roughly 87% or roughly 30% of the time.

Trimming cost V 2 bases and J 6 bases, with 8 bases left between them. This CDR3 has 13 residues. Germline V gene lookup returns CDR1 MNHEY and CDR2 SMNVEV (reference sequence). Regarding this clone: Its antigen remains unknown.

Material for sequencing was PBMCs. V and J are TRBV27 and TRBJ2-1; D is ambiguous. This TCR came from a young man in good health and CMV-seropositive. CDR3 residues: CASSLNKINEQFF. The CDR3 bases are TGTGCCAGCAGTTTAAATAAAATCAATGAGCAGTTCTTC.